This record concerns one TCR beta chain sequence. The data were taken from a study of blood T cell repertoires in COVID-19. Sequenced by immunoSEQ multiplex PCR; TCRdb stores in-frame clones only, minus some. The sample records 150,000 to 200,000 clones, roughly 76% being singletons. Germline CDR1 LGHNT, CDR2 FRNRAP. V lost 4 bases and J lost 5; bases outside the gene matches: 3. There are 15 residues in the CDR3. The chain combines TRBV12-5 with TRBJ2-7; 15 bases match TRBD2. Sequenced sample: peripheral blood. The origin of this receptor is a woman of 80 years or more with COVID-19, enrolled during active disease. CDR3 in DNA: TGTGCTAGTGGTTGGACTAGCGGGGGGGCCCACGAGCAGTACTTC. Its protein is CASGWTSGGAHEQYF. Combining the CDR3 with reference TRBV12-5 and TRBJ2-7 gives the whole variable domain DARVTQTPRHKVTEMGQEVTMRCQPILGHNTVFWYRQTMMQGLELLAYFRNRAPLDDSGMPKDRFSAEMPDATLATLKIQPSEPRDSAVYFCASGWTSGGAHEQYFGPGTRLTVT.